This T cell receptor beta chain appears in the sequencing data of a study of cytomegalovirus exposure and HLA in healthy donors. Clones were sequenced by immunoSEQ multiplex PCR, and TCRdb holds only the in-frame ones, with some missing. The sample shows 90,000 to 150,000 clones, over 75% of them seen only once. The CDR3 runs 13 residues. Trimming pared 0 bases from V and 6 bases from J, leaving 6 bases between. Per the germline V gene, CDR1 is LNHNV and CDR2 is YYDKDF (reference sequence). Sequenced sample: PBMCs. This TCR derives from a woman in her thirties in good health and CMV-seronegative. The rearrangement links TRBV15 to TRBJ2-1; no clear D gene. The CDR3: CATSRDLGNEQFF. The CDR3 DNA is TGTGCCACCAGCAGAGATCTAGGCAATGAGCAGTTCTTC.